Listed below are T cell receptor beta chains from one sample, sequenced in a study of CD8+CD57+ T cells in acquired aplastic anemia. From the reads, TCRdb called clonotypes with MiXCR, one entry per CDR3 protein. The data show about 190,000 distinct CDR3 sequences, less than 65% seen once. Sample: sorted CD4+, CD8+, or CD8+CD57+ T cells (not recorded which) from PBMCs. The receptors were gathered from a human donor in good health, serving as a control. Both conserved end residues are part of each CDR3. Each record gives: clone size, D gene, V gene, J gene, CDR3 protein, CDR3 DNA. D genes are given only for firm matches. Clone size is not always given. Where it is, it says once, few, many or a class for expanded clones.

few,TRBD1,TRBV12-3/TRBV12-4,TRBJ1-5,CASGDRGNQPQHF,TGTGCCAGCGGGGACAGGGGTAATCAGCCCCAGCATTTT
-,TRBD1,TRBV2,TRBJ1-2,CASHRGYGYTF,TGTGCCAGCCACAGGGGGTATGGCTACACCTTC
many,TRBD2,TRBV9,TRBJ2-3,CASSVFSGGTDTQYF,TGTGCCAGCAGCGTATTTAGCGGGGGCACAGATACGCAGTATTTT
-,-,TRBV10-2,TRBJ2-7,CASNAGTPLEQYF,TGCGCCAGCAACGCCGGGACACCTCTCGAGCAGTACTTC
-,TRBD1,TRBV19,TRBJ1-5,CASSIEPTGSKPQHF,TGTGCCAGTAGTATAGAGCCGACAGGGAGTAAGCCCCAGCATTTT
-,TRBD1,TRBV7-2,TRBJ2-1,CASSLAGTASYNEQFF,TGTGCCAGCAGCTTAGCCGGGACAGCTTCCTACAATGAGCAGTTCTTC
-,TRBD1,TRBV10-1,TRBJ1-1,CPVATGGESEAFF,TGTCCGGTGGCGACAGGGGGCGAGTCTGAAGCTTTCTTT
many,-,TRBV19,TRBJ1-2,CASSITIQDYGYTF,TGTGCCAGTAGTATTACGATCCAAGATTATGGCTACACCTTC
-,-,TRBV20-1,TRBJ1-2,CSASTDSVNDIGYTF,TGCAGTGCTAGCACGGACAGCGTCAACGATATTGGCTACACCTTC
-,-,TRBV19,TRBJ2-1,CASSMEGGRHQFF,TGTGCCAGTAGTATGGAGGGGGGGCGTCACCAGTTCTTC
-,-,TRBV7-9,TRBJ2-7,CASSSPVGSSGEQYF,TGTGCCAGCAGCTCCCCAGTGGGGTCATCCGGGGAGCAGTACTTC
-,-,TRBV5-6,TRBJ2-7,CASSWQGSHEQYF,TGTGCCAGCAGCTGGCAGGGGAGCCACGAGCAGTACTTC
many,-,TRBV13,TRBJ2-7,CASSLYNLREQYF,TGTGCCAGCAGCCTATATAACCTTCGCGAGCAGTACTTC
-,-,TRBV20-1,TRBJ2-3,CSARDSQGRADTQYF,TGCAGTGCTAGAGATTCACAGGGCCGGGCAGATACGCAGTATTTT
-,TRBD2,TRBV7-7,TRBJ2-5,CASSLAPRTSGGETQYF,TGTGCTAGCAGCTTAGCGCCCAGGACTAGCGGGGGAGAGACCCAGTACTTC
many,TRBD1,TRBV2,TRBJ2-7,CASRVRDRLVKSSYEQYF,TGTGCCAGCAGAGTCCGGGACAGGCTAGTTAAGAGCTCCTACGAGCAGTACTTC
once,-,TRBV5-6,TRBJ1-6,CASSSDITGSPLHF,TGTGCCAGCAGCTCTGACATCACGGGTTCACCCCTCCACTTT
once,-,TRBV12-3/TRBV12-4,TRBJ2-7,CASTGGRAYEQYF,TGTGCCAGCACCGGGGGCCGCGCCTACGAGCAGTACTTC
once,TRBD1,TRBV5-1,TRBJ1-2,CASSILGGTADGYTF,TGCGCCAGCAGCATCCTCGGGGGGACAGCCGATGGCTACACCTTC
-,-,TRBV7-8,TRBJ1-1,CASSYRGGGGNTEAFF,TGTGCCAGCAGCTACCGGGGGGGGGGAGGGAACACTGAAGCTTTCTTT
-,-,TRBV10-3,TRBJ2-7,CAISESGSLMNEQYF,TGTGCCATCAGTGAGTCGGGCAGCTTAATGAACGAGCAGTACTTC
many,-,TRBV11-3,TRBJ2-1,CASSPSGGRVWNNEQFF,TGTGCCAGCAGCCCCAGTGGTGGCAGGGTATGGAACAATGAGCAGTTCTTC
-,TRBD1,TRBV5-8,TRBJ1-6,CASSRTGGTDNSPLHF,TGTGCCAGCAGCCGGACAGGGGGCACCGATAATTCACCCCTCCACTTT
many,TRBD2,TRBV4-1,TRBJ2-1,CASSQTGLAGGQFF,TGCGCCAGCAGCCAAACGGGACTAGCGGGCGGGCAGTTCTTC
-,-,TRBV20-1,TRBJ2-5,CSARDPRDETQYF,TGCAGTGCTAGAGATCCCAGGGACGAGACCCAGTACTTC
-,TRBD1,TRBV9,TRBJ2-2,CASSVVGGAITGELFF,TGTGCCAGCAGCGTAGTAGGGGGCGCGATCACCGGGGAGCTGTTTTTT
-,-,TRBV25-1,TRBJ1-3,CVSSEPGSGNTIYF,TGTGTCAGCAGTGAACCAGGGTCTGGAAACACCATATATTTT
few,TRBD1,TRBV10-3,TRBJ1-2,CAISADRGRGYTF,TGTGCCATCAGTGCGGACAGGGGTAGAGGCTACACCTTC
-,TRBD2,TRBV20-1,TRBJ2-1,CSATGLAGVVEQFF,TGCAGTGCTACAGGACTAGCGGGAGTTGTTGAGCAGTTCTTC
many,TRBD1,TRBV7-2,TRBJ2-7,CASSPTGGNYEQYF,TGTGCCAGCAGCCCGACAGGGGGGAACTACGAGCAGTACTTC
many,-,TRBV20-1,TRBJ1-2,CSALQWTYGYTF,TGCAGTGCTTTACAGTGGACCTATGGCTACACCTTC
few,-,TRBV3-1,TRBJ1-6,CASSQGGRVQPRYNSPLHF,TGTGCCAGCAGCCAGGGGGGCAGAGTCCAACCTCGCTATAATTCACCCCTCCACTTT
many,-,TRBV19,TRBJ1-4,CASTGGGFLFNEKLFF,TGTGCCAGTACCGGGGGGGGCTTCCTGTTTAATGAAAAACTGTTTTTT
many,TRBD1,TRBV10-3,TRBJ1-1,CAIRRGQGDGADTEAFF,TGTGCCATCAGGCGAGGTCAGGGGGATGGCGCGGACACTGAAGCTTTCTTT
few,-,TRBV5-6,TRBJ2-2,CASSLNRANTGELFF,TGTGCCAGCAGCTTGAACAGGGCGAACACCGGGGAGCTGTTTTTT
-,TRBD2,TRBV20-1,TRBJ2-2,CSAREASGGSGELFF,TGCAGTGCCAGGGAGGCTAGCGGGGGGTCCGGGGAGCTGTTTTTT
many,-,TRBV7-3,TRBJ2-5,CASSRGALETQYF,TGTGCCAGCAGCCGGGGGGCGCTAGAGACCCAGTACTTC
-,TRBD1,TRBV29-1,TRBJ2-1,CSGDRDGDTQFF,TGCAGCGGGGACAGGGATGGGGATACGCAGTTCTTC
-,-,TRBV7-6,TRBJ2-3,CASSLDRTDTQYF,TGTGCTAGCAGCTTAGATCGGACAGATACGCAGTATTTT
many,-,TRBV7-9,TRBJ1-4,CASSRSRGEKLFF,TGTGCCAGCAGCCGAAGTAGGGGTGAAAAACTGTTTTTT
many,-,TRBV6-2/TRBV6-3,TRBJ1-2,CASSYDGTYGYTF,TGTGCCAGCAGTTATGACGGGACCTATGGCTACACCTTC
many,-,TRBV7-9,TRBJ1-5,CASSLIGEGNQPQHF,TGTGCCAGCAGCTTAATCGGGGAGGGCAATCAGCCCCAGCATTTT
few,-,TRBV28,TRBJ1-6,CASSFLTGYNSPLHF,TGTGCCAGCAGTTTTCTTACAGGCTATAATTCACCCCTCCACTTT
many,-,TRBV20-1,TRBJ2-3,CSASPAGPYTDTQYF,TGCAGTGCTAGCCCGGCGGGGCCATACACAGATACGCAGTATTTT
many,-,TRBV28,TRBJ1-5,CASSTHGGQGQPQHF,TGTGCCAGCAGTACCCATGGGGGGCAAGGTCAGCCCCAGCATTTT
few,TRBD2,TRBV6-2/TRBV6-3,TRBJ2-1,CASTRLAGGYNEQFF,TGTGCCAGCACCCGACTAGCGGGGGGGTACAATGAGCAGTTCTTC